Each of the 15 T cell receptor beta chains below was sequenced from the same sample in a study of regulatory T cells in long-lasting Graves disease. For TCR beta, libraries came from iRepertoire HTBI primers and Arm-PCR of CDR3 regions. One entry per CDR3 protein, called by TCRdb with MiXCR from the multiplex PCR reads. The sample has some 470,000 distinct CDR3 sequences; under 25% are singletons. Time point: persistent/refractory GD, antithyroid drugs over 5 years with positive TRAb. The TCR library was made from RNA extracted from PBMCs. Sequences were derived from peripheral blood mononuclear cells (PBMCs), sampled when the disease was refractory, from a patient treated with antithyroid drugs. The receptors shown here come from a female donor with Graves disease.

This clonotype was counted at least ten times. The CDR3 DNA follows: TGTGCCAGCAGTCCGGGACACCCGGGCACTGAAGCTTTCTTT. Amino acids: CASSPGHPGTEAFF. The chain employs TRBV27 and TRBJ1-1, with a weak D call TRBD1 (6 bases). The CDR3 spans 14 residues. Germline V CDR1 and CDR2: MNHEY, SMNVEV (reference sequence). Trimming shortened V by 5 bases and J by 4 bases, and 14 bases separated the two germline ends.

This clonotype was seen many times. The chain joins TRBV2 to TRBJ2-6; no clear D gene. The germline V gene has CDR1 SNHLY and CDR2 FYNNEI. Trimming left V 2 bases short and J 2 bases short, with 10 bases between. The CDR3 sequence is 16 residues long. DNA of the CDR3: TGTGCCAGCAGTGAACAGGCAGCGACTGGGGCCAACGTCCTGACTTTC. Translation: CASSEQAATGANVLTF. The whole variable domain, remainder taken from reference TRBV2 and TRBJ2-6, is EPEVTQTPSHQVTQMGQEVILRCVPISNHLYFYWYRQILGQKVEFLVSFYNNEISEKSEIFDDQFSVERPDGSNFTLKIRSTKLEDSAMYFCASSEQAATGANVLTFGAGSRLTVL.

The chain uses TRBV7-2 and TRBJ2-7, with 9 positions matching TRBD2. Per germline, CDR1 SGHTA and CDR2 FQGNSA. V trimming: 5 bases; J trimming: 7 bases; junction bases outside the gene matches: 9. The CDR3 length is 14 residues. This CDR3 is CASSTQAGGGEQYF. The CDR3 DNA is TGTGCCAGCAGCACTCAAGCGGGAGGCGGTGAGCAGTACTTC.

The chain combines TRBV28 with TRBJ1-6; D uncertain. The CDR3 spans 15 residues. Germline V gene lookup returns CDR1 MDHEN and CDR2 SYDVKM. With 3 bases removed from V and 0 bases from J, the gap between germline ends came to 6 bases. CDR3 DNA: TGTGCCAGCAGTTTTCCAAGCTCCTATAATTCACCCCTCCACTTT. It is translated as CASSFPSSYNSPLHF.

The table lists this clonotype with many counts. The CDR3: CASSYTPGGYTEAFF. The CDR3 region has the DNA TGTGCCAGCAGTTACACTCCGGGGGGTTACACTGAAGCTTTCTTT. The genes are TRBV6-5 and TRBJ1-1; D might be TRBD1 (5 bases). This CDR3 is built from 15 residues. V was trimmed by 2 bases and J by 3 bases, leaving 13 bases between them. Germline V lookup: CDR1 MNHEY, CDR2 SVGAGI.

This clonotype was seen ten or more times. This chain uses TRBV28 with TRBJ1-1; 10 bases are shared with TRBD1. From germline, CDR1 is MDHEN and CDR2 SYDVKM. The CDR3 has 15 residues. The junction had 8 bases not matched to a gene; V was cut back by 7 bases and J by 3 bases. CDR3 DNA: TGTGCCAGCAAGGTCCCCGGGACAGGGGACACTGAAGCTTTCTTT. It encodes CASKVPGTGDTEAFF. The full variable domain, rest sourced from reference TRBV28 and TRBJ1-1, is DVKVTQSSRYLVKRTGEKVFLECVQDMDHENMFWYRQDPGLGLRLIYFSYDVKMKEKGDIPEGYSVSREKKERFSLILESASTNQTSMYLCASKVPGTGDTEAFFGQGTRLTVV.

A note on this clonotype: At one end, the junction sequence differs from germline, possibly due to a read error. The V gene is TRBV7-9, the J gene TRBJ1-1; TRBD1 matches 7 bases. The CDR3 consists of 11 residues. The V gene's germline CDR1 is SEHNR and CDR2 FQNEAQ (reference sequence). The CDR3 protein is CASGLTGEAFF. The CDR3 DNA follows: TGTGCCAGCGGCTTGACAGGGGAAGCTTTCTTT.

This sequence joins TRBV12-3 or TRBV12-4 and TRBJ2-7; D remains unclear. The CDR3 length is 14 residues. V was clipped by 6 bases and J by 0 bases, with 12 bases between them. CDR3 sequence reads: CASRVAGNSYEQYF. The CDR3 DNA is TGTGCCAGCAGAGTAGCAGGAAACTCCTACGAGCAGTACTTC.

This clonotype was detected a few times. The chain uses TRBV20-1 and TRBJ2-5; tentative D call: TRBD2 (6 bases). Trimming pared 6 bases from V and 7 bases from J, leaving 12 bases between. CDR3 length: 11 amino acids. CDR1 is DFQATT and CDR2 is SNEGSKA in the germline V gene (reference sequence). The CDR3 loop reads CSASFSGTQYF. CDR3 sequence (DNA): TGCAGTGCATCCTTTAGCGGGACCCAGTACTTC.

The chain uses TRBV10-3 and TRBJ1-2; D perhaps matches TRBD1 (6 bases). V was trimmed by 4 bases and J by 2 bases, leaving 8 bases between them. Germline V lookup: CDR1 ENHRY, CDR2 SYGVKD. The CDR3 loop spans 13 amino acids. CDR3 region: CAISGTGNYGYTF. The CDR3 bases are TGTGCCATCAGTGGAACAGGGAACTATGGCTACACCTTC.

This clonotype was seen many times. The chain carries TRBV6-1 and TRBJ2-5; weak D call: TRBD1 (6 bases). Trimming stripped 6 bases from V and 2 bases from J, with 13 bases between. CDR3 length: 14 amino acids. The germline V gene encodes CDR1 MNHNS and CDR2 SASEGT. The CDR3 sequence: CASSWNRDQETQYF. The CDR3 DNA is TGTGCCAGCAGCTGGAACAGGGATCAAGAGACCCAGTACTTC.

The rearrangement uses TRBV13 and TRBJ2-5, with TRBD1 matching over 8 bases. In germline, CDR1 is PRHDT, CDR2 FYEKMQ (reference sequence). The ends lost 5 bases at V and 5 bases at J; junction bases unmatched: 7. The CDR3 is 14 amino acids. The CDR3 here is CASSPTGVRETQYF. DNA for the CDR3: TGTGCCAGCAGCCCGACAGGGGTTCGGGAGACCCAGTACTTC.

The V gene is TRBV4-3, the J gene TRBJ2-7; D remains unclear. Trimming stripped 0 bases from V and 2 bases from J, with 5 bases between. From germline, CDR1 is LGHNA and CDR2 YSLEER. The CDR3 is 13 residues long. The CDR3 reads CASSQDSAYEQYF. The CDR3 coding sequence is TGCGCCAGCAGCCAAGACTCGGCCTACGAGCAGTACTTC.

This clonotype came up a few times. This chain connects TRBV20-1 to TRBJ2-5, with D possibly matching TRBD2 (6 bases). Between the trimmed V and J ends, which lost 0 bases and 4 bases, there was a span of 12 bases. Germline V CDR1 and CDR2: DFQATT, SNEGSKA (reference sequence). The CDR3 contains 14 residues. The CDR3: CSARDYRESETQYF. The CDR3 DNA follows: TGCAGTGCTAGAGATTATCGGGAGTCAGAGACCCAGTACTTC.

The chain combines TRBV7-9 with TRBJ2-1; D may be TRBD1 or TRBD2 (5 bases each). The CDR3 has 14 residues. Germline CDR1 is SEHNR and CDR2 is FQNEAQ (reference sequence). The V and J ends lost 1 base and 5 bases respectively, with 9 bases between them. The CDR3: CASSLGRDHNEQFF. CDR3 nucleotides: TGTGCCAGCAGCTTAGGCAGGGACCACAATGAGCAGTTCTTC.